This TCR beta chain was identified during a study of shared clonotypes between healthy human individuals. Regarding the study as a whole: Naive subsets generally had larger estimated richness than memory subsets.

The authors distributed each subset's genomic DNA evenly over several immunoSEQ plates. It was around 180 ng DNA, approximately 28,000 T cell genomes, that sorted-subset replicate PCRs used. Some clones are missing from TCRdb's copy, which holds only in-frame ones; the method was immunoSEQ multiplex PCR. The sample lists some 2.1 million clones; just over 90% were seen once. Notes on this clone: Its antigen is as yet unknown.

Trimming removed 4 bases from V and 3 bases from J; junction bases left unmatched: 14. The CDR3 is 17 amino acids. Looked up from germline, CDR1 is SGHAT and CDR2 is FQNNGV. CD45RO-negative cells were positively selected for CCR7, leaving out terminally differentiated effector memory CD45RA+ cells. Sequences were obtained from naive CD8+ T cells from PBMCs. V is TRBV11-2 and J is TRBJ2-7; 8 bases map to TRBD2. The receptor comes from a man between 18 and 35 years old in good health. Some clones in this sample may be carry-over from other donors' samples. The CDR3 reads CASSWPLGAGGLYEQYF. The CDR3 DNA is TGTGCCAGCAGCTGGCCCTTAGGGGCGGGAGGTCTCTACGAGCAGTACTTC.